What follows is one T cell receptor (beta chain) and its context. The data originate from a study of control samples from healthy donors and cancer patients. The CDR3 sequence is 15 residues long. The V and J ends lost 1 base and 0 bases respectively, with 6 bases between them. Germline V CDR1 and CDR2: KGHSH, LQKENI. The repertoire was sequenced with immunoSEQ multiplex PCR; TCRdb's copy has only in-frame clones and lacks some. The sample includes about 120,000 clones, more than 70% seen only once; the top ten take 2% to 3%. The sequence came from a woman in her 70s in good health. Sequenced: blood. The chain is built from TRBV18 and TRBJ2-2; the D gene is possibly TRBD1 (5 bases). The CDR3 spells CASSPLRANTGELFF. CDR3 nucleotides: TGTGCCAGCTCACCACTCAGGGCGAACACCGGGGAGCTGTTTTTT.